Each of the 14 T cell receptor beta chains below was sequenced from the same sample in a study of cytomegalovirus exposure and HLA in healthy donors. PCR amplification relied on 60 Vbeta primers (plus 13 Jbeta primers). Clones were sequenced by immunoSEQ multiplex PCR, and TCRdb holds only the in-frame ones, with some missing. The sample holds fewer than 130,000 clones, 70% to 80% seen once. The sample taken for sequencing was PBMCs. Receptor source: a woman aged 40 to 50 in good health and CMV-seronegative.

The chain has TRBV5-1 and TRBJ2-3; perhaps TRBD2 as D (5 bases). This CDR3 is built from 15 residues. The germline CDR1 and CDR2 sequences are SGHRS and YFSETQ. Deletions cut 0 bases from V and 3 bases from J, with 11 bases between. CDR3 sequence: CASSLGSRETDTQYF. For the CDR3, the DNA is TGCGCCAGCAGCTTGGGTTCGAGGGAAACAGATACGCAGTATTTT.

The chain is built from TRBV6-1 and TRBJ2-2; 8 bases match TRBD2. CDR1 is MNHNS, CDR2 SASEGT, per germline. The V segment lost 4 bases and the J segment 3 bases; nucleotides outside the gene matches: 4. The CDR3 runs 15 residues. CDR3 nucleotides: TGTGCCAGCAGTGGGTTAGCGGGGTACACCGGGGAGCTGTTTTTT. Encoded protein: CASSGLAGYTGELFF.

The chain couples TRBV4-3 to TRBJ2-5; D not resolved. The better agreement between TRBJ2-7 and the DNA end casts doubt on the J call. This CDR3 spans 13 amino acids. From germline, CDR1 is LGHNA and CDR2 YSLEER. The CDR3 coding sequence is TGCGCCAGCAGCCAAGTTCCACAGTCCGAGCAGTACTTC. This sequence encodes CASSQVPQSEQYF.

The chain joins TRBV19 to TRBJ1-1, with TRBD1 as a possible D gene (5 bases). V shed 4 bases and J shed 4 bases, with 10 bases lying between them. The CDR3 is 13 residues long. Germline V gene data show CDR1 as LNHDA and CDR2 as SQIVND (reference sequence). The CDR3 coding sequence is TGTGCCAGTAGTAATCAGGGAACCACTGAAGCTTTCTTT. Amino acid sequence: CASSNQGTTEAFF. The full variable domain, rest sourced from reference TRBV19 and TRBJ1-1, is DGGITQSPKYLFRKEGQNVTLSCEQNLNHDAMYWYRQDPGQGLRLIYYSQIVNDFQKGDIAEGYSVSREKKESFPLTVTSAQKNPTAFYLCASSNQGTTEAFFGQGTRLTVV.

The CDR3 loop reads CASSQEAPGYRDIQYF. CDR3 coding DNA: TGTGCCAGCAGCCAAGAGGCTCCGGGATACCGGGACATTCAGTACTTC. This rearrangement joins TRBV14 to TRBJ2-4; TRBD2 might be the D (5 bases). The V end lost 0 bases, the J end lost 8 bases, and 17 bases lay between the germline ends. From germline, CDR1 is SGHDN and CDR2 FVKESK. The CDR3 loop spans 16 amino acids.

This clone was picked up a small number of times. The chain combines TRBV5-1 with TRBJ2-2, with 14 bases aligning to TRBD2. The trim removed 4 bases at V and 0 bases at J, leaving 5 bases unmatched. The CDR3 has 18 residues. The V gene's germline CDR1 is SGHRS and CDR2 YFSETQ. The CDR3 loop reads CASSAGLAGAANTGELFF. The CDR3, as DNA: TGCGCCAGCAGCGCGGGACTAGCGGGGGCCGCGAACACCGGGGAGCTGTTTTTT.

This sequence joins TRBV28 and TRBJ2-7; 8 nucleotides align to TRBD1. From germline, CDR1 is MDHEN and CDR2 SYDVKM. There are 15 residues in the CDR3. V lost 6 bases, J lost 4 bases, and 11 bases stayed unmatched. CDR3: CASSSVRTGNYEQYF. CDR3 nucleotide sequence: TGTGCCAGCAGCTCGGTCAGGACAGGGAATTACGAGCAGTACTTC.

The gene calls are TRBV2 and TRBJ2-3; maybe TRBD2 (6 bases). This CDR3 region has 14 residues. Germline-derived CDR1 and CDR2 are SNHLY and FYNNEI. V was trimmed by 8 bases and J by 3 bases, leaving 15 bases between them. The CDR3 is CASEGLLVTDTQYF. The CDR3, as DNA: TGTGCCAGCGAGGGACTGCTAGTGACAGATACGCAGTATTTT.

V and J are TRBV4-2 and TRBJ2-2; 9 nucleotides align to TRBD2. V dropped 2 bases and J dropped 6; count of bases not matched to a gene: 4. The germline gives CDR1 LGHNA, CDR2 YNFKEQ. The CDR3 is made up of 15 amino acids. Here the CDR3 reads CASSQSSGKAGELFF. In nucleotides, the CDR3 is TGTGCCAGCAGCCAATCTAGCGGGAAGGCCGGGGAGCTGTTTTTT.

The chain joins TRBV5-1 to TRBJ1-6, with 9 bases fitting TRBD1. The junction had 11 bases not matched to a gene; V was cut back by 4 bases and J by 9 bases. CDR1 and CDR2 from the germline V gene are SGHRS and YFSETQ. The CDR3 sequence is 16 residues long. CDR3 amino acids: CASSEGQGGRFSPLHF. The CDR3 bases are TGCGCCAGCAGCGAGGGACAGGGTGGGAGATTTTCACCCCTCCACTTT.

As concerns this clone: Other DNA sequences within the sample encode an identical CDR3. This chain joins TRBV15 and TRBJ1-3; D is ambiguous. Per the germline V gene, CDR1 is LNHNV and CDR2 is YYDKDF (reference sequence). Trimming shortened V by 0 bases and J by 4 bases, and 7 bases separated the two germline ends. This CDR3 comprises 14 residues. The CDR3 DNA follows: TGTGCCACCAGCAGAGATAGCAGCGGAAACACCATATATTTT. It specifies CATSRDSSGNTIYF.

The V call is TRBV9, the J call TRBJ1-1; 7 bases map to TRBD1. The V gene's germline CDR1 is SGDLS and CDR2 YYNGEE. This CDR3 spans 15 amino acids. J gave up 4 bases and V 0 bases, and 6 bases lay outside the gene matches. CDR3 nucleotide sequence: TGTGCCAGCAGCGTAGGGCCAGGGGGTACCACTGAAGCTTTCTTT. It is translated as CASSVGPGGTTEAFF.

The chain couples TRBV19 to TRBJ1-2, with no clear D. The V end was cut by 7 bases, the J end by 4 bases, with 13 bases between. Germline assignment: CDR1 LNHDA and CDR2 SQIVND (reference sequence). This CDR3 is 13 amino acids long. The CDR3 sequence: CASNIDQAYGYTF. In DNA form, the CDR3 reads TGTGCCAGTAATATCGACCAGGCCTATGGCTACACCTTC.

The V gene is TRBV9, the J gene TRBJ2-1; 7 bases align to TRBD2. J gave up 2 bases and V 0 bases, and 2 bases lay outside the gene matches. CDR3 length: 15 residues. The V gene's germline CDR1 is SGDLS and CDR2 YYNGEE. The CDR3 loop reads CASSVAGGPYNEQFF. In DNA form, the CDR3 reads TGTGCCAGCAGCGTAGCGGGGGGACCCTACAATGAGCAGTTCTTC.